The 28 T cell receptor beta chains given below trace back to one sample, sequenced in a study of low-dose radiotherapy and immunotherapy resistance in tumors. Indicated time point: after trial treatment. The treatment denotes: LDRT plus nivolumab, ipilimumab, low-dose cyclophosphamide and aspirin (RACIN trial). Primers targeting TRAV and TRBV primed first-strand cDNA, covering alpha and beta chains. With a V-primer adapter and a constant-region primer, TCRs were amplified for 20 to 25 PCR cycles. MiXCR, run by TCRdb on the reads, gives a single entry per CDR3 protein. The sample records tens of thousands of distinct CDR3 sequences, around a quarter being singletons. The sample here was PBMCs, taken after low-dose radiotherapy plus immunotherapy. The receptors here all came from a male donor with prostate cancer.

This chain connects TRBV7-2 to TRBJ2-1, with D perhaps matching TRBD2 (5 bases). CDR1 SGHTA and CDR2 FQGNSA come from the germline V gene. CDR3 length: 13 residues. Trimming removed 7 bases from V and 6 bases from J, with 13 bases in between. The CDR3 DNA reads as TGTGCCAGCACTCTAAGCGGAGTCAATGAGCAGTTCTTC. Its protein is CASTLSGVNEQFF.

In this sample, this clonotype turned up many times. The chain links TRBV29-1 to TRBJ1-1; D gene uncertain. The V and J ends lost 4 bases and 1 base respectively, with 4 bases between them. The CDR3 sequence is 11 residues long. Germline V lookup: CDR1 SQVTM, CDR2 ANQGSEA. The CDR3, as DNA: TGCAGCGTTGCTGAGAACACTGAAGCTTTCTTT. Translated: CSVAENTEAFF.

This clonotype appeared many times. This chain connects TRBV18 to TRBJ1-1; 7 bases agree with TRBD1. The CDR3 loop spans 14 amino acids. The J segment lost 0 bases and the V segment lost 8 bases, leaving 6 bases of the junction unmatched. Germline-derived CDR1 and CDR2 are KGHSH and LQKENI. CDR3 nucleotides: TGTGCCAGCACCTGGGACAGACTGAACACTGAAGCTTTCTTT. Residues: CASTWDRLNTEAFF.

This clonotype was picked up many times. The genes are TRBV5-1 and TRBJ1-1; no reliable D call. Trimming took off 2 bases at V and 2 bases at J, with 7 bases between the two ends. The CDR3 is 13 amino acids. The V gene's germline CDR1 is SGHRS and CDR2 YFSETQ. The CDR3 coding sequence is TGCGCCAGCAGCTTAGGATCAAACACTGAAGCTTTCTTT. It specifies CASSLGSNTEAFF.

A word on this clonotype: A far larger clone is one base from this, pointing to a likely read error. The chain uses TRBV28 and TRBJ2-1; D call uncertain. Germline V gives CDR1 MDHEN, CDR2 SYDVKM. Deletions cut 3 bases from V and 10 bases from J, with 10 bases between. The CDR3 sequence is 12 residues long. The CDR3: CASSFGEYEQFF. CDR3 nucleotide sequence: TGTGCCAGCAGTTTCGGCGAATACGAGCAGTTCTTC.

This clonotype appeared many times. The rearrangement joins TRBV11-2 to TRBJ2-2; D is perhaps TRBD2 (6 bases). Germline CDR1 and CDR2: SGHAT and FQNNGV. CDR3 length: 17 amino acids. Trimming removed 0 bases from V and 0 bases from J, with 11 bases in between. Here the CDR3 reads CASSLDRVAANTGELFF. For the CDR3, the DNA is TGTGCCAGCAGCTTAGACCGAGTAGCGGCGAACACCGGGGAGCTGTTTTTT.

This clonotype was seen at least ten times. The chain uses TRBV5-6 and TRBJ2-1; no clear D gene. The germline gives CDR1 SGHDT, CDR2 YYEEEE. V dropped 1 base and J dropped 0 bases, with 5 bases sitting between them. This CDR3 has 14 residues. CDR3 coding DNA: TGTGCCAGCAGCTTGTTAAGCTCCTACAATGAGCAGTTCTTC. Its translation is CASSLLSSYNEQFF.

As to this clonotype: At one end, the junction sequence differs from germline, possibly due to a read error. The chain uses TRBV2 and TRBJ2-1; D is unresolved. The germline CDR1 and CDR2 sequences are SNHLY and FYNNEI. The CDR3 is made up of 11 amino acids. For the CDR3, the DNA is TGTGCCAGCAGTCCAGACAAGGAGCAGTTCTTC. Translated, it gives CASSPDKEQFF.

In this sample, this clonotype turned up many times. This chain joins TRBV20-1 and TRBJ2-2, with D tentatively TRBD1 or TRBD2 (7 bases each). CDR3 length: 15 amino acids. The germline V gene has CDR1 DFQATT and CDR2 SNEGSKA (reference sequence). V lost 4 bases, J lost 5 bases, and 17 bases lay in between. The CDR3 is CSATRQGGGTGELFF. CDR3 DNA sequence: TGCAGTGCTACGCGACAGGGAGGGGGAACCGGGGAGCTGTTTTTT.

This clonotype showed up many times. The chain combines TRBV7-9 with TRBJ2-1; the D is unclear. In germline, CDR1 is SEHNR, CDR2 FQNEAQ (reference sequence). The V end lost 5 bases, the J end lost 2 bases, and 7 bases lay between the germline ends. CDR3 length: 13 residues. In DNA, the CDR3 is TGTGCCAGCAGCACCGGTCCCTACAATGAGCAGTTCTTC. It is translated as CASSTGPYNEQFF.

This clonotype occurred many times. The chain recombines TRBV6-1 with TRBJ1-6; D is ambiguous. Trimming shortened V by 3 bases and J by 10 bases, and 13 bases separated the two germline ends. The CDR3 is 14 amino acids. Germline CDR1 is MNHNS and CDR2 is SASEGT. This chain's CDR3 is CASSEDQLASPLHF. CDR3 nucleotide sequence: TGTGCCAGCAGTGAGGATCAGCTCGCCTCACCCCTCCACTTT.

This clonotype is labeled as medium-sized (0.01 to 0.1%). CDR3 loop: CASSFRRQGASGNTIYF. CDR3 in DNA: TGTGCCAGCAGCTTTCGCCGACAGGGTGCCTCTGGAAACACCATATATTTT. The chain carries TRBV7-2 and TRBJ1-3; 7 nucleotides agree with TRBD1. Germline trimming cut 3 bases from V and 0 bases from J; bases unmatched to any gene: 8. The CDR3 sequence is 17 residues long. The germline CDR1 and CDR2 sequences are SGHTA and FQGNSA.

This clonotype was seen many times. The chain combines TRBV20-1 with TRBJ2-2; D remains ambiguous. CDR1 DFQATT and CDR2 SNEGSKA come from the germline V gene (reference sequence). The CDR3 runs 13 residues. V was shortened by 0 bases and J by 1 base, with 3 bases between the two germline ends. This chain's CDR3 is CSARDRNTGELFF. In DNA form, the CDR3 reads TGCAGTGCTAGAGATAGGAACACCGGGGAGCTGTTTTTT.

This clonotype counts as medium-sized (0.01 to 0.1%). V gene TRBV5-1 combines with J gene TRBJ2-1; D may be TRBD2 (5 bases). Germline CDR1 is SGHRS and CDR2 is YFSETQ. The CDR3 length is 21 residues. V was cut by 1 base and J by 3 bases, with 29 bases left in between. For the CDR3, the DNA is TGCGCCAGCAGCTTGACCCAAAGGCTAGCTCTCGGATGGGGAATCTACAATGAGCAGTTCTTC. Protein sequence: CASSLTQRLALGWGIYNEQFF.

V gene TRBV6-2 or TRBV6-3 combines with J gene TRBJ1-2; maybe TRBD1 (6 bases). The CDR3 sequence is 13 residues long. The germline V gene encodes CDR1 MNHEY and CDR2 SVGEGT. Trimming left V 4 bases short and J 8 bases short, with 14 bases between. The CDR3 sequence is CASSSPNRDGYTF. CDR3 nucleotide sequence: TGTGCCAGCAGTTCCCCAAACAGGGACGGCTACACCTTC.

The chain combines TRBV7-2 with TRBJ2-1, with 7 bases identical to TRBD1. CDR3 length: 14 amino acids. Germline V CDR1 and CDR2: SGHTA, FQGNSA. V shed 0 bases, J shed 10 bases, and the junction held 6 bases outside the gene matches. The chain's CDR3 is CASSLAHRGYEQFF. The CDR3 DNA is TGTGCCAGCAGCTTAGCACACAGGGGCTACGAGCAGTTCTTC.

This clonotype was recorded many times. The V and J genes are TRBV20-1 and TRBJ2-3, with D possibly TRBD1 on 6 matching bases. The CDR3 runs 15 residues. V lost 0 bases and J 4 bases, leaving 14 bases between the germline ends. The germline V gene encodes CDR1 DFQATT and CDR2 SNEGSKA (reference sequence). This CDR3 reads CSARDYRVVADTQYF. The CDR3 bases are TGCAGTGCTAGAGATTACAGGGTTGTGGCAGATACGCAGTATTTT.

The chain links TRBV28 to TRBJ2-7; TRBD2 is a possible D gene (6 bases). The CDR3 consists of 15 residues. Germline V CDR1 and CDR2: MDHEN, SYDVKM. Trimming took 8 bases from V and 4 from J, leaving 21 bases between them. DNA for the CDR3: TGTGCCAGCCTAGGGTTGCGGGGCCGAGGTTACGAGCAGTACTTC. Protein product: CASLGLRGRGYEQYF.

This clonotype was detected ten times or more. The chain uses TRBV11-2 and TRBJ2-2; TRBD2 aligns across 8 bases. Germline V gene data show CDR1 as SGHAT and CDR2 as FQNNGV. CDR3 length: 15 amino acids. V lost 3 bases, J lost 5 bases, and 5 bases stayed unmatched. The CDR3 loop is CASSFLAGPTGELFF. In DNA form, the CDR3 reads TGTGCCAGCAGCTTTTTAGCGGGACCGACCGGGGAGCTGTTTTTT.

At least ten counts were recorded for this clonotype. The chain uses TRBV5-1 and TRBJ1-1, with 9 bases fitting TRBD1. From germline, CDR1 is SGHRS and CDR2 YFSETQ. This CDR3 region has 16 residues. Losses at the gene ends were 1 base for V and 2 bases for J; bases not matched to a gene: 6. The CDR3 region is CASSLKGTGINTEAFF. For the CDR3, the DNA is TGCGCCAGCAGCTTGAAGGGGACAGGGATAAACACTGAAGCTTTCTTT.

This clonotype was detected many times. The rearrangement uses TRBV5-4 and TRBJ1-6; no reliable D call. Trimming took 4 bases from V and 0 from J, leaving 11 bases between them. CDR3 size: 16 residues. CDR1 is SGHNT and CDR2 is YYREEE in the germline V gene (reference sequence). CDR3 protein: CASSQSRSSYNSPLHF. The DNA of the CDR3 is TGTGCCAGCAGCCAGTCCAGGAGCTCCTATAATTCACCCCTCCACTTT.

This clonotype was recorded many times. CDR3 loop: CASSQAGGGDGANVLTF. The CDR3 DNA is TGTGCCAGCAGCCAAGCGGGAGGTGGGGATGGGGCCAACGTCCTGACTTTC. The chain has TRBV3-1 and TRBJ2-6, with TRBD2 identical over 7 bases. J was trimmed by 3 bases and V by 1 base; bases with no gene match: 6. Germline-derived CDR1 and CDR2 are LGHDT and YNNKEL (reference sequence). The CDR3 sequence is 17 residues long. The variable domain in full, with the rest retrieved from reference TRBV3-1 and TRBJ2-6, is DTAVSQTPKYLVTQMGNDKSIKCEQNLGHDTMYWYKQDSKKFLKIMFSYNNKELIINETVPNRFSPKSPDKAHLNLHINSLELGDSAVYFCASSQAGGGDGANVLTFGAGSRLTVL.

V usage is TRBV28 and J usage is TRBJ2-6; 10 bases map to TRBD1. Germline lookup yields CDR1 MDHEN and CDR2 SYDVKM. CDR3 length: 20 residues. V gave up 5 bases and J gave up 0 bases; unmatched junction bases: 13. The CDR3 spells CASSANTWTGGSSGANVLTF. The CDR3 region has the DNA TGTGCCAGCAGTGCGAACACCTGGACAGGGGGGAGCTCTGGGGCCAACGTCCTGACTTTC.

In its sample, this clonotype was seen many times. CDR3 nucleotides: TGTGCCAGCAGCCCCCGGACAGGGGAAGAGACCCAGTACTTC. This translates into CASSPRTGEETQYF. The rearrangement uses TRBV9 and TRBJ2-5; 9 positions match TRBD1. J was trimmed by 3 bases and V by 4 bases; bases with no gene match: 4. Germline CDR1 and CDR2: SGDLS and YYNGEE. The CDR3 has 14 residues.

This clonotype appeared many times. V usage is TRBV5-4 and J usage is TRBJ2-7, with 7 bases identical to TRBD2. The CDR3 has 15 amino acids. CDR1 and CDR2 (germline): SGHNT, YYREEE (reference sequence). With V trimmed by 3 bases and J by 6 bases, 12 bases remained unmatched. Here the CDR3 DNA reads TGTGCCAGCAGCTCTGAGCGGGATACGGGGCTCGAGCAGTACTTC. Translated, it gives CASSSERDTGLEQYF.

The sample holds a few counts of this clonotype. The rearrangement uses TRBV12-3 or TRBV12-4 and TRBJ1-5; a possible D gene is TRBD1 (5 bases). The CDR3 totals 14 residues. Trimming cost V 5 bases and J 3 bases, with 11 bases left between them. The CDR3 is CASSTSGNNQPQHF. The CDR3 nucleotides are TGTGCCAGCAGTACCTCAGGGAACAATCAGCCCCAGCATTTT.

This clonotype came up many times. The J gene is TRBJ1-2, the V gene TRBV29-1, with D maybe TRBD1 (5 bases). The CDR3 spans 13 residues. V was shortened by 4 bases and J by 1 base, with 10 bases between the two germline ends. Germline CDR1 and CDR2: SQVTM and ANQGSEA. This CDR3 is CSVARDLNYGYTF. DNA for the CDR3: TGCAGCGTTGCCAGGGACCTTAACTATGGCTACACCTTC.

In its sample, this clonotype was seen many times. The chain carries TRBV6-2 or TRBV6-3 and TRBJ1-1; D is perhaps TRBD1 (5 bases). The CDR3 runs to 14 residues. The germline V gene has CDR1 MNHEY and CDR2 SVGEGT. Trimming pared 10 bases from V and 0 bases from J, leaving 15 bases between. In nucleotides, the CDR3 is TGTGCCACTCAGGGACTTGCTATGAACACTGAAGCTTTCTTT. This translates into CATQGLAMNTEAFF.